This T cell receptor (beta chain) was captured in a study of T cell repertoires in cytomegalovirus infection. Whole-study context: CMV infection and matching HLA type were both indicated by public TCR beta signatures. Broader study findings: Predominance within the ex vivo response was attributable to HLA-C-restricted CMV-specific TCR beta clonotypes.

Trimming left V 0 bases short and J 0 bases short, with 9 bases between. CDR1 is MGHRA and CDR2 is YSYEKL in the germline V gene. The CDR3 length is 15 residues. This clonotype was counted a few times. The antigen remains undetermined. TCRdb processed the reads anew with MiXCR; each CDR3 protein has one entry. The sample includes hundreds of thousands of distinct CDR3 sequences, roughly 16% of them seen just once. V gene TRBV4-1 combines with J gene TRBJ2-7; D not certain. Material for sequencing was PBMCs. The sequence came from a human donor in good health (CMV status not recorded). Some clones in this sample may be carry-over from other donors' samples. The CDR3 DNA is TGCGCCAGCAGCCAAGACCTCACGAGCTCCTACGAGCAGTACTTC. Amino acids: CASSQDLTSSYEQYF.